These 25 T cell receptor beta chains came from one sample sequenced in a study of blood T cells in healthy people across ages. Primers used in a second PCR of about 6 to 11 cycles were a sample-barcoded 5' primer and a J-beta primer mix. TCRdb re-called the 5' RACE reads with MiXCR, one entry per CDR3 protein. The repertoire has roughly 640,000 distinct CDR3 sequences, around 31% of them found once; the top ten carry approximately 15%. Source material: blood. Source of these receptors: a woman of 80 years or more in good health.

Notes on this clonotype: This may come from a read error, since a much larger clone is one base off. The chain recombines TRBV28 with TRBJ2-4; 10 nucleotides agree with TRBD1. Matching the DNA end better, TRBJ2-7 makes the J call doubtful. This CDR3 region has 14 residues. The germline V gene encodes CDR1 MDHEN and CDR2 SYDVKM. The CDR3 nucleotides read TGTGCCGGCATAGGGGCGGACAGGGGGAACGAGCAGTACTTC. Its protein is CAGIGADRGNEQYF.

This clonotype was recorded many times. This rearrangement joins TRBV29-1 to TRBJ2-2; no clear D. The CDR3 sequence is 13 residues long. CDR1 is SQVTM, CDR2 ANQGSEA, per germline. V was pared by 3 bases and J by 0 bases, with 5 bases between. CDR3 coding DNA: TGCAGCGTTGATACGTCGAACACCGGGGAGCTGTTTTTT. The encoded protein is CSVDTSNTGELFF.

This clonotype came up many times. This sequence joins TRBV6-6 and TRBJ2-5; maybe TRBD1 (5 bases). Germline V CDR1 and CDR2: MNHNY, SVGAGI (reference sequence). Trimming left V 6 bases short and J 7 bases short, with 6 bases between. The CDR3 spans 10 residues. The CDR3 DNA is TGTGCCAGCAGCCAGGGGACCCAGTACTTC. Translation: CASSQGTQYF.

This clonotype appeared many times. The CDR3 sequence: CASSFSSGEYNEQFF. In nucleotides, the CDR3 is TGCGCCAGCAGCTTCTCTAGCGGGGAATACAATGAGCAGTTCTTC. V is TRBV5-1 and J is TRBJ2-1, with 9 bases identical to TRBD2. Looked up from germline, CDR1 is SGHRS and CDR2 is YFSETQ. The CDR3 totals 15 residues. Losses at the gene ends were 2 bases for V and 4 bases for J; bases not matched to a gene: 4. Complete variable domain (other parts from reference TRBV5-1 and TRBJ2-1): KAGVTQTPRYLIKTRGQQVTLSCSPISGHRSVSWYQQTPGQGLQFLFEYFSETQRNKGNFPGRFSGRQFSNSRSEMNVSTLELGDSALYLCASSFSSGEYNEQFFGPGTRLTVL.

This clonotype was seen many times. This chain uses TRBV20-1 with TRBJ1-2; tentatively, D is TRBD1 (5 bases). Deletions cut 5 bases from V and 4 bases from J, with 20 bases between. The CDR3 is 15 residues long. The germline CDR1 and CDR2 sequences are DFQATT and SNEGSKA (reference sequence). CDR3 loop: CSAVPNSGESYGYTF. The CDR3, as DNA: TGCAGTGCTGTACCTAACTCGGGGGAGTCCTATGGCTACACCTTC.

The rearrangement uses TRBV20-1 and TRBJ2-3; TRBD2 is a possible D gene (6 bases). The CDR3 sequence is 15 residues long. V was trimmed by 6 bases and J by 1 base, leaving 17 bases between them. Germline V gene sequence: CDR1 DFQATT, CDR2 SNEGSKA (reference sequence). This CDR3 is CSAGDPASGTDTQYF. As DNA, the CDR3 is TGCAGTGCCGGAGATCCGGCTAGCGGCACAGATACGCAGTATTTT.

CDR3 nucleotides: TGCAGTGCTGGAGGTAGCGGCCAAGAGACCCAGTACTTC. Protein: CSAGGSGQETQYF. The chain links TRBV20-1 to TRBJ2-5; a possible D gene is TRBD2 (6 bases). Germline-derived CDR1 and CDR2 are DFQATT and SNEGSKA (reference sequence). The V gene lost 5 bases and the J gene lost 1 base, with 11 bases spanning the gap. The CDR3 spans 13 residues.

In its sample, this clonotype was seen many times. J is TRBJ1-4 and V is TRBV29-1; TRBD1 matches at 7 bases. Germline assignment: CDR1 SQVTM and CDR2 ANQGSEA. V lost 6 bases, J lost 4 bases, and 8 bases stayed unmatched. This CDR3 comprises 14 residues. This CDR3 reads CSVLGTALNEKLFF. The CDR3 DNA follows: TGCAGCGTGTTGGGGACAGCCCTTAATGAAAAACTGTTTTTT.

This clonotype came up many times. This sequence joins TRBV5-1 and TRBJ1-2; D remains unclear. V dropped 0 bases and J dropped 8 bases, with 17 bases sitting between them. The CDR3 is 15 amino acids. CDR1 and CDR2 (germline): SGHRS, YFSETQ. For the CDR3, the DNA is TGCGCCAGCAGCTTGGACCAAAACCAGCTTGGGGGCTACACCTTC. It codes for CASSLDQNQLGGYTF.

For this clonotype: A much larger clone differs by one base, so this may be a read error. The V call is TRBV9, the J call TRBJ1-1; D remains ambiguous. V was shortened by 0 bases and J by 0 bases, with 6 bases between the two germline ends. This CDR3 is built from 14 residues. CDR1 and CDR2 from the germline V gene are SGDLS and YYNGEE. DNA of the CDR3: TGTGCCAGCAGCGTAGGGGCGGTGAACACTGAAGCTTTCTTT. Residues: CASSVGAVNTEAFF.

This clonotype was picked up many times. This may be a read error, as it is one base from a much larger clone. For the CDR3, the DNA is TGTGCCATCAGTGTGGGAGAGACCCAGTACTTC. It yields the protein CAISVGETQYF. The chain joins TRBV10-3 to TRBJ2-5; no firm D call. CDR1 and CDR2 (germline): ENHRY, SYGVKD. CDR3 length: 11 residues. Trimming removed 4 bases from V and 4 bases from J, with 4 bases in between.

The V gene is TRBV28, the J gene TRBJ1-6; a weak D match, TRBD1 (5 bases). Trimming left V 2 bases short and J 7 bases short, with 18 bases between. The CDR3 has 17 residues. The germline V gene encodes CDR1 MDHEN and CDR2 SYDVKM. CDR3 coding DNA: TGTGCCAGCAGTTTAGGGGGGTTCGGGGGATCCAATTCACCCCTCCACTTT. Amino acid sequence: CASSLGGFGGSNSPLHF.

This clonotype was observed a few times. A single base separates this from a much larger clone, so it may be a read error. The CDR3 nucleotides are TGCGCCAGCAGCTCTAGGGGGGCAGGGGTCAATGAGCAGTACTTC. It translates to CASSSRGAGVNEQYF. V is TRBV5-1 and J is TRBJ2-5, with D perhaps being TRBD1 or TRBD2 (6 bases each). The CDR3 has 15 residues. Looked up from germline, CDR1 is SGHRS and CDR2 is YFSETQ. Trimming left V 3 bases short and J 11 bases short, with 23 bases between.

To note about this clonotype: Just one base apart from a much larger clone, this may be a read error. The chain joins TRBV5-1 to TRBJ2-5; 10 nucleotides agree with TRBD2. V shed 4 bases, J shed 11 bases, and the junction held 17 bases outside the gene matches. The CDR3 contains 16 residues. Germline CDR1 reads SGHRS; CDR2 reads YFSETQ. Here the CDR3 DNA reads TGCGCCAGCAGCCCCAATAGCGGGGGGTCCGACAATGAGCAGTACTTC. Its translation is CASSPNSGGSDNEQYF.

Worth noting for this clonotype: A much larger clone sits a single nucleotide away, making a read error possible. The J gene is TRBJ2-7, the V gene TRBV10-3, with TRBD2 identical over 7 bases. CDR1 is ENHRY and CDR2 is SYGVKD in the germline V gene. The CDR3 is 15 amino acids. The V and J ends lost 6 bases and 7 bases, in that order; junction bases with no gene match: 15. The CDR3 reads CAIRAEGGLGNEQYF. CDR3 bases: TGTGCCATCAGGGCTGAGGGAGGGCTGGGCAATGAGCAGTACTTC.

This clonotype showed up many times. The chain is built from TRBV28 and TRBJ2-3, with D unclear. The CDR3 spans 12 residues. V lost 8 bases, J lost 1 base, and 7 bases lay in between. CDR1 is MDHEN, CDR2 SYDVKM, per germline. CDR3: CASSSGTDTQYF. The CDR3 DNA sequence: TGTGCCAGCTCGTCAGGCACAGATACGCAGTATTTT.

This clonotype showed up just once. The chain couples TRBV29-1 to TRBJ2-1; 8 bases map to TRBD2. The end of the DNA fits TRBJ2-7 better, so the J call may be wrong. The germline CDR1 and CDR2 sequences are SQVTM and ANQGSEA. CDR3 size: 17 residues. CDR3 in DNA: TGCAGCGTTCGGGGGGGCGTAGCCGGCAGCCCCTACAATGAGCAGTACTTC. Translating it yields CSVRGGVAGSPYNEQYF.

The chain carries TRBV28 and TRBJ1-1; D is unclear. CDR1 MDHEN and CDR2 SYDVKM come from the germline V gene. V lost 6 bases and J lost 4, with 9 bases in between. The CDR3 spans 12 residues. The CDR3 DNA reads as TGTGCCAGCAGGTCGGTGTGCACTGAAGCTTTCTTT. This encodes CASRSVCTEAFF.

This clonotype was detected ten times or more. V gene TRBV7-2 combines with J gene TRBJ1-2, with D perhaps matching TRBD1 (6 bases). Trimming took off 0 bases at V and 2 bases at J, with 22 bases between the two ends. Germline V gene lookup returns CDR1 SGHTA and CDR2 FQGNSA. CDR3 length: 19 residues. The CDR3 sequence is CASSLARISDSRVNYGYTF. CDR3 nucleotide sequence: TGTGCCAGCAGCTTAGCCCGAATATCGGACAGTCGGGTAAACTATGGCTACACCTTC. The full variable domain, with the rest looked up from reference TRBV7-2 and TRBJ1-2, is GAGVSQSPSNKVTEKGKDVELRCDPISGHTALYWYRQSLGQGLEFLIYFQGNSAPDKSGLPSDRFSAERTGGSVSTLTIQRTQQEDSAVYLCASSLARISDSRVNYGYTFGSGTRLTVV.

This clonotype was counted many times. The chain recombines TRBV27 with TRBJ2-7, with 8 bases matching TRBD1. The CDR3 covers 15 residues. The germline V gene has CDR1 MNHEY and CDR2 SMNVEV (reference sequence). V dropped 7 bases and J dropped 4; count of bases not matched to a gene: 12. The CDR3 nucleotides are TGTGCCAGCACCAAACGGACAGGGTATGGATACGAGCAGTACTTC. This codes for CASTKRTGYGYEQYF.

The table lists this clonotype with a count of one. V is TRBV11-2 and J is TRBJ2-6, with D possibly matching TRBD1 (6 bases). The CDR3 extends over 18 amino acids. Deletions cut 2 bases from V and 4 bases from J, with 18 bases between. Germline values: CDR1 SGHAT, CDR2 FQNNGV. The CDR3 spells CASSLRGGNPSGANVLTF. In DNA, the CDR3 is TGTGCCAGCAGCTTACGAGGGGGAAACCCCTCGGGGGCCAACGTCCTGACTTTC.

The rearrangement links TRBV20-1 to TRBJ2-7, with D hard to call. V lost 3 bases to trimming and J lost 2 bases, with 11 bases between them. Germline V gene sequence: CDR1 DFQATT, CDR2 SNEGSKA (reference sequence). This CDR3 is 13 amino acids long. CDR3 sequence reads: CSASPVKTYEQYF. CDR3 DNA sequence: TGCAGTGCTAGCCCCGTCAAGACCTACGAGCAGTACTTC.

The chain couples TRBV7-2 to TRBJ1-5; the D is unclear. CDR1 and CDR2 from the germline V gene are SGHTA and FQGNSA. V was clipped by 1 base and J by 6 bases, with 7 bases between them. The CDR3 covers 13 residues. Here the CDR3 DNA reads TGTGCCAGCAGCTTAGATAGGAGTCAGCCCCAGCATTTT. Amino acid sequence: CASSLDRSQPQHF.

As DNA, the CDR3 is TGCAGTGCTAAGGATAGAGCCGCAGATACGCAGTATTTT. Translating gives CSAKDRAADTQYF. The rearrangement uses TRBV20-1 and TRBJ2-3; D is unresolved. With 4 bases removed from V and 4 bases from J, the gap between germline ends came to 12 bases. Per the germline V gene, CDR1 is DFQATT and CDR2 is SNEGSKA (reference sequence). This CDR3 contains 13 residues.

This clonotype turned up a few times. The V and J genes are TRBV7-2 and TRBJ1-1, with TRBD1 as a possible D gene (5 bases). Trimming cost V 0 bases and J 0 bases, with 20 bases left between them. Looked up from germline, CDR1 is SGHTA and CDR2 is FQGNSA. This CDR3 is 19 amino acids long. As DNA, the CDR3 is TGTGCCAGCAGCTTAGCGATCCAGGGAGTCGTGATGGTGAACACTGAAGCTTTCTTT. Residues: CASSLAIQGVVMVNTEAFF. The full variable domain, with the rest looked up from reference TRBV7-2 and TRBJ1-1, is GAGVSQSPSNKVTEKGKDVELRCDPISGHTALYWYRQSLGQGLEFLIYFQGNSAPDKSGLPSDRFSAERTGGSVSTLTIQRTQQEDSAVYLCASSLAIQGVVMVNTEAFFGQGTRLTVV.